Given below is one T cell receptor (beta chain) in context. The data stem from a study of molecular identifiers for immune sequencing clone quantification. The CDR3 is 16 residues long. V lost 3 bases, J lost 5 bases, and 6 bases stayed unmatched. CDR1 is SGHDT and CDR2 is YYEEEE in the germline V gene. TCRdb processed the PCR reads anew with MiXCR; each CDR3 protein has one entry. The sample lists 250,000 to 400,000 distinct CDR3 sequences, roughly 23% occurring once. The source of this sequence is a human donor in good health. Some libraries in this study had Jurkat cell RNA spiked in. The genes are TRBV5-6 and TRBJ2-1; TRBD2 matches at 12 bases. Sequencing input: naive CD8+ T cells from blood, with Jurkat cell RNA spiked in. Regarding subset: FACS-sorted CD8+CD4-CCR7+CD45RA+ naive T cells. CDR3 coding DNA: TGTGCCAGCAGCTACGGACTAGCGGGGTGGCACAATGAGCAGTTCTTC. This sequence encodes CASSYGLAGWHNEQFF. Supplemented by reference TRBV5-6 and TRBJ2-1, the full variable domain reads DAGVTQSPTHLIKTRGQQVTLRCSPKSGHDTVSWYQQALGQGPQFIFQYYEEEERQRGNFPDRFSGHQFPNYSSELNVNALLLGDSALYLCASSYGLAGWHNEQFFGPGTRLTVL.